These 6 T cell receptor beta chains originate from one sample sequenced in a study of OX40 agonist ivuxolimab in advanced cancers. The method was immunoSEQ multiplex PCR; TCRdb's version includes in-frame clones alone and lacks a portion of them. The table records about 64,000 clones, approximately 81% of them present only once. This specimen was CD4+ or CD8+ T cells sorted from blood, taken in a trial of the OX40 agonist ivuxolimab. The receptor set was obtained from an adult with an advanced solid tumor such as melanoma, head and neck, liver or kidney cancer.

J is TRBJ1-1 and V is TRBV29-1; the match to TRBD1 covers 9 bases. V shed 1 base and J 10 bases; nucleotides not matched to a gene: 7. Per the germline V gene, CDR1 is SQVTM and CDR2 is ANQGSEA. The CDR3 runs 13 residues. The CDR3 protein is CSVEGRQGVGAFF. CDR3 coding DNA: TGCAGCGTTGAAGGCCGACAGGGGGTTGGAGCTTTCTTT. The entire variable domain, with the rest obtained from reference TRBV29-1 and TRBJ1-1, is as follows: SAVISQKPSRDICQRGTSLTIQCQVDSQVTMMFWYRQQPGQSLTLIATANQGSEATYESGFVIDKFPISRPNLTFSTLTVSNMSPEDSSIYLCSVEGRQGVGAFFGQGTRLTVV.

The chain is built from TRBV4-3 and TRBJ1-2; D is uncertain. With 3 bases removed from V and 2 bases from J, the gap between germline ends came to 7 bases. Germline V gives CDR1 LGHNA, CDR2 YSLEER. This CDR3 is 13 amino acids long. The CDR3 bases are TGCGCCAGCAGCCAGGAGAGAAACTATGGCTACACCTTC. It is translated as CASSQERNYGYTF.

V and J are TRBV29-1 and TRBJ1-1, with 11 bases matching TRBD1. This CDR3 region has 15 residues. Trimming removed 6 bases from V and 2 bases from J; junction bases left unmatched: 8. Germline CDR1 is SQVTM and CDR2 is ANQGSEA. The CDR3: CSVGGQGVFNTEAFF. CDR3 DNA sequence: TGCAGCGTGGGGGGACAGGGGGTATTTAACACTGAAGCTTTCTTT. Complete variable domain (other parts from reference TRBV29-1 and TRBJ1-1): SAVISQKPSRDICQRGTSLTIQCQVDSQVTMMFWYRQQPGQSLTLIATANQGSEATYESGFVIDKFPISRPNLTFSTLTVSNMSPEDSSIYLCSVGGQGVFNTEAFFGQGTRLTVV.

This chain uses TRBV7-2 with TRBJ2-5; tentatively, D is TRBD1 (5 bases). This CDR3 has 14 residues. Germline values: CDR1 SGHTA, CDR2 FQGNSA. Trimming shortened V by 2 bases and J by 1 base, and 8 bases separated the two germline ends. The DNA of the CDR3 is TGTGCCAGCAGCTTATATCAGGGCCAAGAGACCCAGTACTTC. Its translation: CASSLYQGQETQYF.

This clone occurred once. The CDR3 DNA is TGTGCCAGCAGCTTAAAAATTACAGGGAACACTGAAGCTTTCTTT. Amino acids: CASSLKITGNTEAFF. The rearrangement joins TRBV7-9 to TRBJ1-1, with TRBD1 as a possible D gene (5 bases). Trimming removed 2 bases at V and 1 base at J, with 11 bases between. Per the germline V gene, CDR1 is SEHNR and CDR2 is FQNEAQ (reference sequence). The CDR3 covers 15 residues.

The chain is built from TRBV18 and TRBJ1-5, with 9 bases matching TRBD1. CDR1 and CDR2 (germline): KGHSH, LQKENI. The CDR3 has 16 amino acids. Trimming took 3 bases from V and 3 from J; bases not matched to a gene: 6. CDR3 sequence reads: CASSPPGTGYNQPQHF. The DNA for the CDR3 is TGTGCCAGCTCACCTCCCGGGACAGGGTACAATCAGCCCCAGCATTTT. Looking up the rest from reference TRBV18 and TRBJ1-5 gives the full variable domain: NAGVMQNPRHLVRRRGQEARLRCSPMKGHSHVYWYRQLPEEGLKFMVYLQKENIIDESGMPKERFSAEFPKEGPSILRIQQVVRGDSAAYFCASSPPGTGYNQPQHFGDGTRLSIL.